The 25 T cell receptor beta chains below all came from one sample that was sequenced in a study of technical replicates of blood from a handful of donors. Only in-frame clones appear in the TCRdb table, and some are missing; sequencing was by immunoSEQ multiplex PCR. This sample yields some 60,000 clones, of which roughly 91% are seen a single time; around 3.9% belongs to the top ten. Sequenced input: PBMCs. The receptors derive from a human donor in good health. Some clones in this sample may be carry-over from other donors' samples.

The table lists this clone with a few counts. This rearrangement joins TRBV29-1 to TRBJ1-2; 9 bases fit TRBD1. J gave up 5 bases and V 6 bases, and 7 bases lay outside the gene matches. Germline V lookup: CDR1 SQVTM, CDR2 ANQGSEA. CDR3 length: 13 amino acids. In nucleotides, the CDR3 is TGCAGCGTACAGGGGGCGGTGGGGTATGGCTACACCTTC. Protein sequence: CSVQGAVGYGYTF.

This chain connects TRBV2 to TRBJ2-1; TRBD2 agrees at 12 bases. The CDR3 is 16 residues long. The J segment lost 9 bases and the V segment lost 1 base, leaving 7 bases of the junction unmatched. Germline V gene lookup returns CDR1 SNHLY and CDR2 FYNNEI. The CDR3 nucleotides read TGTGCCAGCAGTGAAGGGCTAGCGGGGGGGGAGGTTGAGCAGTTCTTC. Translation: CASSEGLAGGEVEQFF. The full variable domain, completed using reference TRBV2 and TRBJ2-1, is EPEVTQTPSHQVTQMGQEVILRCVPISNHLYFYWYRQILGQKVEFLVSFYNNEISEKSEIFDDQFSVERPDGSNFTLKIRSTKLEDSAMYFCASSEGLAGGEVEQFFGPGTRLTVL.

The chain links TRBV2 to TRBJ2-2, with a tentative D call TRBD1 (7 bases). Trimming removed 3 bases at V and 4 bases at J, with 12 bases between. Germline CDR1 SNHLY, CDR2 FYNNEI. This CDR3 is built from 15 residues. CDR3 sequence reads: CASSDPGGSTGELFF. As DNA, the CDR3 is TGTGCCAGCAGTGACCCAGGGGGGTCCACCGGGGAGCTGTTTTTT.

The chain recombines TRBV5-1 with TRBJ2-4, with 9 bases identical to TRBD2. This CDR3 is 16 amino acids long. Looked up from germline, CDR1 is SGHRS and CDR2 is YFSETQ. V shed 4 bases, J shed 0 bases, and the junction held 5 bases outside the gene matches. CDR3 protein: CASSMGAGGAKNIQYF. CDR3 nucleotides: TGCGCCAGCAGCATGGGAGCGGGGGGAGCCAAAAACATTCAGTACTTC.

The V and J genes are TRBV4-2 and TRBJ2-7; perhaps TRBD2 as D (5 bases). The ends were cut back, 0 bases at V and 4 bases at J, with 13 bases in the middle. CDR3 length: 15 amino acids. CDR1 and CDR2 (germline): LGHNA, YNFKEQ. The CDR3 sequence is CASSQDRGSRYEQYF. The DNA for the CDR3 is TGTGCCAGCAGCCAAGATCGTGGGAGTCGTTACGAGCAGTACTTC.

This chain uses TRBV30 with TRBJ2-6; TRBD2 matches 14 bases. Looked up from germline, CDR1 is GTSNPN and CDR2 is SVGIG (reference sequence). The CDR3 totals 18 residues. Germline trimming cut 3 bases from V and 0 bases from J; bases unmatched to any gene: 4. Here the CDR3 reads CAWSPGTSGSSGANVLTF. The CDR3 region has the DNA TGTGCCTGGAGCCCCGGGACTAGCGGGAGCTCTGGGGCCAACGTCCTGACTTTC.

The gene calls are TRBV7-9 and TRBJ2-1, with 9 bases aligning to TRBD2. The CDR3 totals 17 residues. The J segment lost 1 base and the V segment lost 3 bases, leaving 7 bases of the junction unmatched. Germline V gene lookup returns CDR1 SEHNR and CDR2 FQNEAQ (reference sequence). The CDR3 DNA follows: TGTGCCAGCAGCTTGCGGCGCGGGGGGGCGTCCTACAATGAGCAGTTCTTC. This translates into CASSLRRGGASYNEQFF.

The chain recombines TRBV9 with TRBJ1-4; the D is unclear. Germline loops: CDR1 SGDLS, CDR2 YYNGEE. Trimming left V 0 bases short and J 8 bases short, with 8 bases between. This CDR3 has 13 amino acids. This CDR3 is CASSVGVGEKLFF. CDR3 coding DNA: TGTGCCAGCAGCGTAGGGGTGGGCGAAAAACTGTTTTTT.

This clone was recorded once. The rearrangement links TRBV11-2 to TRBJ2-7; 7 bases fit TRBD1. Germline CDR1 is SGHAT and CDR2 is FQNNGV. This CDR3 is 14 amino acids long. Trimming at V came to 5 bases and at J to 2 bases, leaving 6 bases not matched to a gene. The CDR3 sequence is CASSPTGTTYEQYF. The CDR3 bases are TGTGCCAGCAGCCCGACAGGGACGACCTACGAGCAGTACTTC.

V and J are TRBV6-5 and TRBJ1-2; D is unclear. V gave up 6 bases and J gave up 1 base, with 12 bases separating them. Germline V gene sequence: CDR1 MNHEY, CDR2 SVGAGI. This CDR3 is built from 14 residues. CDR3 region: CASRRGVGNYGYTF. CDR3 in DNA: TGTGCCAGCAGGCGCGGAGTTGGTAACTATGGCTACACCTTC.

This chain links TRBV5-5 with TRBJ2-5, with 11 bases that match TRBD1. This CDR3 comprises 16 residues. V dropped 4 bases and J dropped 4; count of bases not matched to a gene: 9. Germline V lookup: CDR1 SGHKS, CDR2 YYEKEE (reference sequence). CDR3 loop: CASSRLLGQGGETQYF. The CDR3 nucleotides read TGTGCCAGCAGCCGGCTATTGGGACAGGGGGGAGAGACCCAGTACTTC.

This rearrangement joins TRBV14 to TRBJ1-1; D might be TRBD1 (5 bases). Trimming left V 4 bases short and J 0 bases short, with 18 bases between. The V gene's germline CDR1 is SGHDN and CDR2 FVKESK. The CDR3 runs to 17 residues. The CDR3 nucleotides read TGTGCCAGCAGCCGACACCGGGACTTAACAATGAACACTGAAGCTTTCTTT. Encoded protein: CASSRHRDLTMNTEAFF.

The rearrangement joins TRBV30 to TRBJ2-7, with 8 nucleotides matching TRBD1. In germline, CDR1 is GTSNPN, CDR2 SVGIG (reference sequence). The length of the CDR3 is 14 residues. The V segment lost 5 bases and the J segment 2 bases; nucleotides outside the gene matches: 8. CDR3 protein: CAWPCMDRAYEQYF. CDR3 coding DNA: TGTGCCTGGCCGTGTATGGACAGGGCCTACGAGCAGTACTTC.

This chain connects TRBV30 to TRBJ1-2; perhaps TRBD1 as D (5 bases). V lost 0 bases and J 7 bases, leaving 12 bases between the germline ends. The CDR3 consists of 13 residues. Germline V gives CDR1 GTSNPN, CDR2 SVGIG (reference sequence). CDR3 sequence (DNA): TGTGCCTGGAGTGTTACCAGGGCGAGTGGCTACACCTTC. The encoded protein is CAWSVTRASGYTF.

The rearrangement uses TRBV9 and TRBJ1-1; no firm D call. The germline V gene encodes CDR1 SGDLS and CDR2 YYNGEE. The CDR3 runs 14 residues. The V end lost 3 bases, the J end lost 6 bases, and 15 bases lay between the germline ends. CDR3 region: CASSGAATSAEAFF. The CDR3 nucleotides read TGTGCCAGCAGCGGCGCGGCGACCAGCGCTGAAGCTTTCTTT.

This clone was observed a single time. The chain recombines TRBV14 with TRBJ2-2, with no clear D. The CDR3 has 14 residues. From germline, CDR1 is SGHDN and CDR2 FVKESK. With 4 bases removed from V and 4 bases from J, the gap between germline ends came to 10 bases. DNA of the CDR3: TGTGCCAGCAGCCGAGGAGCTCTCACCGGGGAGCTGTTTTTT. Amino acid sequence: CASSRGALTGELFF.

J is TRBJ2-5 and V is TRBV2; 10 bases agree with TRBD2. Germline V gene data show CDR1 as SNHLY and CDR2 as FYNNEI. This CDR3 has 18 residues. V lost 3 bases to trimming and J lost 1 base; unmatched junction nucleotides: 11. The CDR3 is CASSEGILAGGLQETQYF. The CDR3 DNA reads TGTGCCAGCAGTGAGGGGATCTTAGCGGGGGGCCTCCAAGAGACCCAGTACTTC.

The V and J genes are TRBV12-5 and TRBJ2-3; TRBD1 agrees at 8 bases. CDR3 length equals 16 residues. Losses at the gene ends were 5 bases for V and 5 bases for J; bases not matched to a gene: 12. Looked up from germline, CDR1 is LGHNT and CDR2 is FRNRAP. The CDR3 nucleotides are TGTGCTAGTGGTACCCCGGGCAGGGGGCCCTTAGATACGCAGTATTTT. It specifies CASGTPGRGPLDTQYF. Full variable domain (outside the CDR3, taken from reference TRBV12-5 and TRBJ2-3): DARVTQTPRHKVTEMGQEVTMRCQPILGHNTVFWYRQTMMQGLELLAYFRNRAPLDDSGMPKDRFSAEMPDATLATLKIQPSEPRDSAVYFCASGTPGRGPLDTQYFGPGTRLTVL.

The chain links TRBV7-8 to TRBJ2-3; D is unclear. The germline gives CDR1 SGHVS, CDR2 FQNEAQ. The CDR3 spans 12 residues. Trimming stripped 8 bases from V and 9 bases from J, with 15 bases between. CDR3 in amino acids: CASVTIGWTQYF. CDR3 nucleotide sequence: TGTGCCAGCGTAACCATTGGCTGGACGCAGTATTTT. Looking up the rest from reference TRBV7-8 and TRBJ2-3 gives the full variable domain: GAGVSQSPRYKVAKRGQDVALRCDPISGHVSLFWYQQALGQGPEFLTYFQNEAQLDKSGLPSDRFFAERPEGSVSTLKIQRTQQEDSAVYLCASVTIGWTQYFGPGTRLTVL.

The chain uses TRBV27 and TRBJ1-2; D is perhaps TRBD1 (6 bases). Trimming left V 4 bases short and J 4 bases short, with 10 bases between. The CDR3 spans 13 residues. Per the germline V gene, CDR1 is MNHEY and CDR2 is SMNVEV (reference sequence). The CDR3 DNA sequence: TGTGCCAGCAGTTCGACAGGTCCCTATGGCTACACCTTC. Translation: CASSSTGPYGYTF.

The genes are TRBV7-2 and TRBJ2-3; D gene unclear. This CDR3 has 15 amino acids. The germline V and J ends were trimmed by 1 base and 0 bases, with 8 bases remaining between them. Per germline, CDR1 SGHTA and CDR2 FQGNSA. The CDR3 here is CASSLDRISTDTQYF. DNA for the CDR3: TGTGCCAGCAGCTTAGACAGAATTAGCACAGATACGCAGTATTTT.

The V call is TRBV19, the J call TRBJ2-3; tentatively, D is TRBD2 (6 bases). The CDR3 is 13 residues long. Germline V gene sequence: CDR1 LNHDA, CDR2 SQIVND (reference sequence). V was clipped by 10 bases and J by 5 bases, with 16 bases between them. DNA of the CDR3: TGTGCCACCCGACGGGAGTCGGTAGATACGCAGTATTTT. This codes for CATRRESVDTQYF.

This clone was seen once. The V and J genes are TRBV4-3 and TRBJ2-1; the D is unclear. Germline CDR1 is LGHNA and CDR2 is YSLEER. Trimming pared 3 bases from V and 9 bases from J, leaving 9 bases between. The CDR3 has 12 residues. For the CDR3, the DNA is TGCGCCAGCAGCCATGAAGGCGGTGAGCAGTTCTTC. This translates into CASSHEGGEQFF.

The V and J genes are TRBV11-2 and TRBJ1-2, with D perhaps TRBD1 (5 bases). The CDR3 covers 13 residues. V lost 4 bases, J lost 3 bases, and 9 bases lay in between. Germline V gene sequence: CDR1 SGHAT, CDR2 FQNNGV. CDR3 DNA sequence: TGTGCCAGCAGCTCAACAGGTTACTATGGCTACACCTTC. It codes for CASSSTGYYGYTF.

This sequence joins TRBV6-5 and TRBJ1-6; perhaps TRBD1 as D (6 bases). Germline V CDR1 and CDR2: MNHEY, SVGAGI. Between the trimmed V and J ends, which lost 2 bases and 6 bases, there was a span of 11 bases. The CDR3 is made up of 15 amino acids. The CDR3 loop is CASSYTRGANSPLHF. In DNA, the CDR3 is TGTGCCAGCAGTTACACCAGGGGTGCTAATTCACCCCTCCACTTT.